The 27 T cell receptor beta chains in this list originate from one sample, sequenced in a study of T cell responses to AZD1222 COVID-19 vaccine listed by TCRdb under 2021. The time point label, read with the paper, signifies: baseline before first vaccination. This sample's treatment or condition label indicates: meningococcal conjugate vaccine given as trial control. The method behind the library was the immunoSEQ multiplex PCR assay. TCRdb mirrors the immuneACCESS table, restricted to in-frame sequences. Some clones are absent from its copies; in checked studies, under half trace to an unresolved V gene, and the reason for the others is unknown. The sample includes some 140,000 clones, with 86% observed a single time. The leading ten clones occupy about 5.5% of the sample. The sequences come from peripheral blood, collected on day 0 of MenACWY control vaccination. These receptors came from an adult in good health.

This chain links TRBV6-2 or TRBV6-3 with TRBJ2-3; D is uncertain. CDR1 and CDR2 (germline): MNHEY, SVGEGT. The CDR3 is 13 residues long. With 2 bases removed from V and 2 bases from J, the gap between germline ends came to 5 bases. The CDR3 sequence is CASSYGVTDTQYF. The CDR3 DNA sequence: TGTGCCAGCAGTTACGGGGTCACAGATACGCAGTATTTT.

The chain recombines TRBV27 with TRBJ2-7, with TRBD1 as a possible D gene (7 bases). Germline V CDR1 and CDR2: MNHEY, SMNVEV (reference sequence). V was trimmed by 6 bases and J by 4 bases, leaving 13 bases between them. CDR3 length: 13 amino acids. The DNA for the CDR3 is TGTGCCAGCAGCCGCGGGACAGAATACGAGCAGTACTTC. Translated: CASSRGTEYEQYF.

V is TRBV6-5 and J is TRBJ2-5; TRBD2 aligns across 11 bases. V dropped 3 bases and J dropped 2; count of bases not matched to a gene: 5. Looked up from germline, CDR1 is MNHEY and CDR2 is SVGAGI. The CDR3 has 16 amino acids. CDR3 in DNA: TGTGCCAGCAGTTATCCGGCTAGCGGGGGGCAAGAGACCCAGTACTTC. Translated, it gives CASSYPASGGQETQYF.

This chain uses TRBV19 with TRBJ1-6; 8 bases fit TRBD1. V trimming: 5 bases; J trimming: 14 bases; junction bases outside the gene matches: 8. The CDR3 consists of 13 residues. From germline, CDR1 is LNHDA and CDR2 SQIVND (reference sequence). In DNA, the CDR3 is TGTGCCAGTAGTCTGGACACAGGGGGTTCCCTCCACTTT. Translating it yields CASSLDTGGSLHF.

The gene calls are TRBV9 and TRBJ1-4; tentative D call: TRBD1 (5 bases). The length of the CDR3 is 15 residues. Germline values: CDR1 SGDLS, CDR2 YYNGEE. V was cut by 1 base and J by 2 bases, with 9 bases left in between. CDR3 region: CASSVSRGTNEKLFF. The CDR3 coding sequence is TGTGCCAGCAGCGTATCTAGGGGCACTAATGAAAAACTGTTTTTT.

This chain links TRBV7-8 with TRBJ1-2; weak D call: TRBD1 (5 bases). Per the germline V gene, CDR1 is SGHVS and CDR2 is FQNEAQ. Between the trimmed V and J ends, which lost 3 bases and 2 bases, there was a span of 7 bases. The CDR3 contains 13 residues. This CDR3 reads CASSFPGNYGYTF. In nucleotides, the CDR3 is TGTGCCAGCAGCTTCCCAGGGAACTATGGCTACACCTTC. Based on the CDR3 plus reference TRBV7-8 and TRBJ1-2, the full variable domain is GAGVSQSPRYKVAKRGQDVALRCDPISGHVSLFWYQQALGQGPEFLTYFQNEAQLDKSGLPSDRFFAERPEGSVSTLKIQRTQQEDSAVYLCASSFPGNYGYTFGSGTRLTVV.

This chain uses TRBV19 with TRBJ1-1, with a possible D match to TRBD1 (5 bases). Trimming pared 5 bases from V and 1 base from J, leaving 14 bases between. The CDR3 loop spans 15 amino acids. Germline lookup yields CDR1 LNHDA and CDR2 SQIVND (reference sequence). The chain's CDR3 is CASSYRPTENTEAFF. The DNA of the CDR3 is TGTGCCAGTAGTTACAGACCGACAGAGAACACTGAAGCTTTCTTT.

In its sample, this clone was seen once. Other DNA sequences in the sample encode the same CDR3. The CDR3 DNA follows: TGCGCCAGCAGCTTAGACGGCTACAATGAGCAGTTCTTC. Amino acids: CASSLDGYNEQFF. The chain couples TRBV5-1 to TRBJ2-1; D gene uncertain. The V gene's germline CDR1 is SGHRS and CDR2 YFSETQ. Trimming took 2 bases from V and 3 from J, leaving 6 bases between them. The CDR3 totals 13 residues.

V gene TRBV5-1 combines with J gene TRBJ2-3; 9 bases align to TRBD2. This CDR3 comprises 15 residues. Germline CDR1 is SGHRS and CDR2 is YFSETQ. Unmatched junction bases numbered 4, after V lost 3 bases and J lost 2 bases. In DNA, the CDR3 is TGCGCCAGCAGCTGGAGCGGGGGGTCCACAGATACGCAGTATTTT. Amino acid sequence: CASSWSGGSTDTQYF.

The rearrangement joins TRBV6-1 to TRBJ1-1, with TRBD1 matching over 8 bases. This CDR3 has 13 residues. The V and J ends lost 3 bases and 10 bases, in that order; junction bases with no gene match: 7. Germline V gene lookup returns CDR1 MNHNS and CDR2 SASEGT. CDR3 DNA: TGTGCCAGCAGTGAGGGACAGGCGGCCAGAGCTTTCTTT. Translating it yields CASSEGQAARAFF.

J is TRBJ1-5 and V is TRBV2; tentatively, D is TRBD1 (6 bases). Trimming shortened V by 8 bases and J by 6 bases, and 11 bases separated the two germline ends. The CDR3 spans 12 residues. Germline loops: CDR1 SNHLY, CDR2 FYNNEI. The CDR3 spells CASGGGGQPQHF. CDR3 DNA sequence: TGTGCCAGCGGGGGCGGGGGTCAGCCCCAGCATTTT.

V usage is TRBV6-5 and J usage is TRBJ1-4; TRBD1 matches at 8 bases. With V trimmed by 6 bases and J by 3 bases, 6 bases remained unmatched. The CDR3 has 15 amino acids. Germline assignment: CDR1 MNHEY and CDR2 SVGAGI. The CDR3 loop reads CASSLRTGPNEKLFF. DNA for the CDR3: TGTGCCAGCAGCCTGCGGACAGGGCCTAATGAAAAACTGTTTTTT.

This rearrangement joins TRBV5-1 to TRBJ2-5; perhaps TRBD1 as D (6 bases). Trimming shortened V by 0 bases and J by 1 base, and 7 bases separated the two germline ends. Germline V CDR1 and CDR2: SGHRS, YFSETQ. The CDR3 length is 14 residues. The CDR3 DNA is TGCGCCAGCAGCTTGGGGACAGTCCAAGAGACCCAGTACTTC. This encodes CASSLGTVQETQYF.

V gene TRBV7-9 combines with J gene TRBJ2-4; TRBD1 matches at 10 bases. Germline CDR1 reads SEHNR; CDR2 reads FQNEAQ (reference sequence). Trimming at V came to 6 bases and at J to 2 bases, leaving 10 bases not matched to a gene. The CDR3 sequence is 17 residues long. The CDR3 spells CASSYLTGGPTKNIQYF. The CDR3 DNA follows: TGTGCCAGCAGTTACCTGACAGGGGGCCCAACCAAAAACATTCAGTACTTC.

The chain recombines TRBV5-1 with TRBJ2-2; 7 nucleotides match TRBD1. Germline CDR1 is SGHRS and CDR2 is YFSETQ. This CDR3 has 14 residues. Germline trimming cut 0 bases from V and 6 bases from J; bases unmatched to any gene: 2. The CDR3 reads CASSLGDRAGELFF. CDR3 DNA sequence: TGCGCCAGCAGCTTGGGTGACAGGGCCGGGGAGCTGTTTTTT.

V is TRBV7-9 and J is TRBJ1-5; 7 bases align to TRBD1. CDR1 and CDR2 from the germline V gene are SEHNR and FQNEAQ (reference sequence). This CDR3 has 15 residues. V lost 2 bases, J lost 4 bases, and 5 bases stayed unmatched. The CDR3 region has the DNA TGTGCCAGCAGCTTAACAGGGGACACTAATCAGCCCCAGCATTTT. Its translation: CASSLTGDTNQPQHF.

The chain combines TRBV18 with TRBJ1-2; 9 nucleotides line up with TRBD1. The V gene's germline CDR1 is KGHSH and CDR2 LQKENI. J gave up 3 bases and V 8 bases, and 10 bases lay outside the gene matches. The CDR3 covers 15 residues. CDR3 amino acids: CASRTWTGDDYGYTF. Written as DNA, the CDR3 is TGTGCCAGCCGGACTTGGACAGGGGACGACTATGGCTACACCTTC.

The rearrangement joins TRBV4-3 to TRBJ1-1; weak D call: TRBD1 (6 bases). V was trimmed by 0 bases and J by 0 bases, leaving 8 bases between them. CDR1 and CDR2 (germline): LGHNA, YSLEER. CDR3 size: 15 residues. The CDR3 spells CASSQDTGLNTEAFF. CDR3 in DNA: TGCGCCAGCAGCCAAGATACAGGGTTGAACACTGAAGCTTTCTTT.

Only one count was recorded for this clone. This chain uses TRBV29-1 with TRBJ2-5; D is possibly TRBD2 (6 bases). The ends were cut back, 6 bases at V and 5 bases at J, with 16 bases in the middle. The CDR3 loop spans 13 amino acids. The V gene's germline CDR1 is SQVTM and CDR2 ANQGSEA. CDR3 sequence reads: CSVRNRGRETQYF. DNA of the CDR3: TGCAGCGTGAGGAACCGGGGGAGGGAGACCCAGTACTTC.

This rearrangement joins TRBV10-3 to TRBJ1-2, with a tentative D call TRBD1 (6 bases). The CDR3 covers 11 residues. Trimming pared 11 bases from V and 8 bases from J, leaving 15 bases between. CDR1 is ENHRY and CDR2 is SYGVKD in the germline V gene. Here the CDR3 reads CALRAGVGYTF. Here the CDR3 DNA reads TGTGCCCTGAGAGCAGGGGTCGGCTACACCTTC.

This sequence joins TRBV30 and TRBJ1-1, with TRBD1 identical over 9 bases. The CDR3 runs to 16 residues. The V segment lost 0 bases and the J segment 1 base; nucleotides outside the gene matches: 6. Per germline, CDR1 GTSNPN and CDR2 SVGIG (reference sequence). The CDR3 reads CAWSVNRGQRNTEAFF. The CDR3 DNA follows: TGTGCCTGGAGTGTAAACAGGGGGCAGAGGAACACTGAAGCTTTCTTT.

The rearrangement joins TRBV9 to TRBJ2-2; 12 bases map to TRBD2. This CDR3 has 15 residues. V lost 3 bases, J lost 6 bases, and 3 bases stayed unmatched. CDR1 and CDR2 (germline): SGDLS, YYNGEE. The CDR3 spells CASSATSGGSGELFF. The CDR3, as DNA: TGTGCCAGCAGCGCGACTAGCGGGGGATCCGGGGAGCTGTTTTTT.

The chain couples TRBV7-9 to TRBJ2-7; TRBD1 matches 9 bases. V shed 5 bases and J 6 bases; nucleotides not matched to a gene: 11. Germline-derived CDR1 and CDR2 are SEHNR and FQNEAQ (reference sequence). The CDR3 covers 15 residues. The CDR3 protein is CASSPRDREGIEQYF. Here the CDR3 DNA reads TGTGCCAGCAGCCCCCGGGACAGGGAGGGAATCGAGCAGTACTTC.

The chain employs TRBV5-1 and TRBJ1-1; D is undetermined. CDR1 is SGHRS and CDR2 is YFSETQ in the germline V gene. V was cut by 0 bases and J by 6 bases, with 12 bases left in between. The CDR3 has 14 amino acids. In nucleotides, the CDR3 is TGCGCCAGCAGCTTGGCCGCCGGGAGACCTGAAGCTTTCTTT. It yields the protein CASSLAAGRPEAFF.

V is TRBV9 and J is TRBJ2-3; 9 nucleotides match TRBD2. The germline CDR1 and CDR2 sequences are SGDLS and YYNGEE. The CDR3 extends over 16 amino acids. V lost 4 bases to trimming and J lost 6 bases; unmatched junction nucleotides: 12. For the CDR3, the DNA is TGTGCCAGCAGCCCGAGAGTGGGCGGGGGGGCGGATACGCAGTATTTT. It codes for CASSPRVGGGADTQYF.

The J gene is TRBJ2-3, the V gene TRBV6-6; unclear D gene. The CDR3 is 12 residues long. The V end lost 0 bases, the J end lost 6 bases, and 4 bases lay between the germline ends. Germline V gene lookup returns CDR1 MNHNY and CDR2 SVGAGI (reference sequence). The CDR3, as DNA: TGTGCCAGCAGTTACTCTCAGGATACGCAGTATTTT. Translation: CASSYSQDTQYF.

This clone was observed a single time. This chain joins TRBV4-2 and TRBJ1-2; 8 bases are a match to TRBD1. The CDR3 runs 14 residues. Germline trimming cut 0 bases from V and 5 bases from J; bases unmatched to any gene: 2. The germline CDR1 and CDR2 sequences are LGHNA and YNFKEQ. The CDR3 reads CASSQETGDYGYTF. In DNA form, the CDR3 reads TGTGCCAGCAGCCAAGAGACAGGGGATTATGGCTACACCTTC.